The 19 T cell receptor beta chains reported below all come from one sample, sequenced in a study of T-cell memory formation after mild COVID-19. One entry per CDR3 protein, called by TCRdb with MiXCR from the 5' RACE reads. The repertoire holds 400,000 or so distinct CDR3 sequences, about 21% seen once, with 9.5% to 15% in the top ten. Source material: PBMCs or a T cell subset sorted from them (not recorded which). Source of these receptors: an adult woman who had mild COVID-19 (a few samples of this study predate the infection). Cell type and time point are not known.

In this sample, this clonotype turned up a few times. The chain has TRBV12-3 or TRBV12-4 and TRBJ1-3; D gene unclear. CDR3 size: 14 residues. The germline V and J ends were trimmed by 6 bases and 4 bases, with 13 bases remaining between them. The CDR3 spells CASSRRREGNTIYF. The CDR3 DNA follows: TGTGCCAGCAGCCGGAGACGGGAGGGAAACACCATATATTTT.

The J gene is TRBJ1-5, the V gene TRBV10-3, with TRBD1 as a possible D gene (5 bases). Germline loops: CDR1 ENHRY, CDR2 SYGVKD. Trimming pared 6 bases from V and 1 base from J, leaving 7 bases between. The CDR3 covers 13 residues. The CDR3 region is CAISGGSNQPQHF. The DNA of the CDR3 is TGTGCCATCAGCGGGGGGAGCAATCAGCCCCAGCATTTT.

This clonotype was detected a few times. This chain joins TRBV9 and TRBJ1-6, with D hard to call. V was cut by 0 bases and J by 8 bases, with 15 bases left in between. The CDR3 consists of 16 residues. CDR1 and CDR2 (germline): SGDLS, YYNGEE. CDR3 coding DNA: TGTGCCAGCAGCGTAGAGGGAGGGAACCTCGATTCACCCCTCCACTTT. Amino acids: CASSVEGGNLDSPLHF.

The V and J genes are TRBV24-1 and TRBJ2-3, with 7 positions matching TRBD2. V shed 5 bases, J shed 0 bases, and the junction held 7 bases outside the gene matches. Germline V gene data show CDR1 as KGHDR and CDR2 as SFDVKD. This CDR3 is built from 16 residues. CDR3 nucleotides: TGTGCCACCAGTGGCGGGAGTGGGAGAAGCACAGATACGCAGTATTTT. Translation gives CATSGGSGRSTDTQYF.

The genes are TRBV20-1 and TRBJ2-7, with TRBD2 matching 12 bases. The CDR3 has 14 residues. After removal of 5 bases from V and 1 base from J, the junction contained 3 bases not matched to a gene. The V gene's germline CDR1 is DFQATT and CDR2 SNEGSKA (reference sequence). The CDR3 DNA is TGCAGTGCTGGACTAGCGGGACCTTCCTACGAGCAGTACTTC. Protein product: CSAGLAGPSYEQYF.

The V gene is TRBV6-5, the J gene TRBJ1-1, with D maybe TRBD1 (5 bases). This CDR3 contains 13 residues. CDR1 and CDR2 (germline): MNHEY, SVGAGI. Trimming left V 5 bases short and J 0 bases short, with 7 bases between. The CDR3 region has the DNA TGTGCCAGCAGTACGACAGTGAACACTGAAGCTTTCTTT. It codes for CASSTTVNTEAFF.

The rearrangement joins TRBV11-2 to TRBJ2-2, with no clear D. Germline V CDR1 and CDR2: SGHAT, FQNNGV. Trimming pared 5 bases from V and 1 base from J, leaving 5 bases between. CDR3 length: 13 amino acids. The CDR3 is CASSAVNTGELFF. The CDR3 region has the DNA TGTGCCAGCAGCGCCGTGAACACCGGGGAGCTGTTTTTT.

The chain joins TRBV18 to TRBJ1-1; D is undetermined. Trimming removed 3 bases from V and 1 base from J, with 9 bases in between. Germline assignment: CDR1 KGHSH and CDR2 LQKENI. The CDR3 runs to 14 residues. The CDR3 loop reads CASSPSRANTEAFF. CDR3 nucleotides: TGTGCCAGCTCACCCTCCCGGGCGAACACTGAAGCTTTCTTT.

The CDR3 nucleotides are TGTGCCAGCAGGGACCCTATGCAGACCCAGTACTTC. Amino acids: CASRDPMQTQYF. The chain uses TRBV7-8 and TRBJ2-5; D is undetermined. V was shortened by 6 bases and J by 6 bases, with 11 bases between the two germline ends. Germline CDR1 is SGHVS and CDR2 is FQNEAQ. This CDR3 contains 12 residues.

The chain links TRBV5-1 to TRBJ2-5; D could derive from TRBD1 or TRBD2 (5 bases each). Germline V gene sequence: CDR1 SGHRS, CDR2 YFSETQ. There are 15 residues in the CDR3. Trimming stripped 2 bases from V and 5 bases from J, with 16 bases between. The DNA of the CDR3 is TGCGCCAGCAGCTTCCGGGGCCTTGAGGGGGAGACCCAGTACTTC. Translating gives CASSFRGLEGETQYF.

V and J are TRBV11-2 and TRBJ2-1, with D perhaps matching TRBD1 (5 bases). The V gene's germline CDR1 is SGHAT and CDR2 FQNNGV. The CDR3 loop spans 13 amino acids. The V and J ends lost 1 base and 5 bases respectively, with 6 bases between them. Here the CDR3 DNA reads TGTGCCAGCAGCTTAGTCAGGGACAATGAGCAGTTCTTC. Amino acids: CASSLVRDNEQFF.

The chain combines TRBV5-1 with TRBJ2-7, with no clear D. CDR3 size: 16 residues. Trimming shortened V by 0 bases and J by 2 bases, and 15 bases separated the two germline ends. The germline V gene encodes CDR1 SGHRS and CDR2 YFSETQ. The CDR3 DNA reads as TGCGCCAGCAGCTTGGCCAACCGGGCCCAGACCTACGAGCAGTACTTC. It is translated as CASSLANRAQTYEQYF.

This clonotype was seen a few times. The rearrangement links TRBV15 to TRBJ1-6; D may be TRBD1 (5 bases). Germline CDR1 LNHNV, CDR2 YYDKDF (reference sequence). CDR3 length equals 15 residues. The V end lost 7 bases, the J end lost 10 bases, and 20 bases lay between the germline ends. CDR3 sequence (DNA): TGTGCCACCACCGGGGACGCAGGGATTAGGTCACCCCTCCACTTT. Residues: CATTGDAGIRSPLHF.

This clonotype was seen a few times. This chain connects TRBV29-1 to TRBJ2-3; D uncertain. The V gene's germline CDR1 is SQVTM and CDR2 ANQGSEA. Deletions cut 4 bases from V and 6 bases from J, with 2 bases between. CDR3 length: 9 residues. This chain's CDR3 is CSVADTQYF. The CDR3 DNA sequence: TGCAGCGTTGCTGATACGCAGTATTTT.

The CDR3 DNA reads as TGTGCCAGCAGCGTCAGACGGGTTGCAGATACGCAGTATTTT. The encoded protein is CASSVRRVADTQYF. The chain carries TRBV9 and TRBJ2-3; D remains unclear. CDR1 is SGDLS and CDR2 is YYNGEE in the germline V gene. Trimming removed 2 bases from V and 4 bases from J, with 11 bases in between. The CDR3 is 14 amino acids.

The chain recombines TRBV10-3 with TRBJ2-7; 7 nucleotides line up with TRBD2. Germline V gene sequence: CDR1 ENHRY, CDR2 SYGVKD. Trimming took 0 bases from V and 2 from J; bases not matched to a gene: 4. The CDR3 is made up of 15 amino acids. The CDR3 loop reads CAISESSSGPYEQYF. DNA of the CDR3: TGTGCCATCAGTGAGTCGTCTAGCGGACCCTACGAGCAGTACTTC.

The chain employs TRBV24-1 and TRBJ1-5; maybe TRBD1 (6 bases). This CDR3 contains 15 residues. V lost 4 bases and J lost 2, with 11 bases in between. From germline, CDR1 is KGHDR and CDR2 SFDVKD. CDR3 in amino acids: CATSDSSGGNQPQHF. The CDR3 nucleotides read TGTGCCACCAGTGACTCGTCAGGGGGCAATCAGCCCCAGCATTTT.

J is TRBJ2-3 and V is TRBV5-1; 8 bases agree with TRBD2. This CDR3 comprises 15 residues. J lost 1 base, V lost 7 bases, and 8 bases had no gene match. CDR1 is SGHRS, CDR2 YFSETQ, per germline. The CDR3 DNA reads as TGCGCCAGCCAGGCGGGGGGCGTCGGCACAGATACGCAGTATTTT. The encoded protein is CASQAGGVGTDTQYF.

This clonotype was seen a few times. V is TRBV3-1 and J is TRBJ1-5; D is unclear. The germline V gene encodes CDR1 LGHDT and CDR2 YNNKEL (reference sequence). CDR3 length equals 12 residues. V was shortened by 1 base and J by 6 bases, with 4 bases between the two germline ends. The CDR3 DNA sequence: TGTGCCAGCAGCCAAGGACGTCAGCCCCAGCATTTT. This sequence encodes CASSQGRQPQHF.